Presented here are 17 T cell receptor beta chains from one specimen sequenced in a study of T cell responses to AZD1222 COVID-19 vaccine. Assay: immunoSEQ multiplex PCR; the TCRdb copy retains only in-frame clones and omits some. The table shows about 200,000 clones, with about 94% occurring only once. The sequencing here drew on peripheral blood, taken 28 days after the second AZD1222 dose. Receptors originate from an adult who received the AZD1222 COVID-19 vaccine.

The rearrangement joins TRBV18 to TRBJ1-3, with D tentatively TRBD1 (5 bases). Germline lookup yields CDR1 KGHSH and CDR2 LQKENI. CDR3 length equals 17 residues. Trimming pared 0 bases from V and 0 bases from J, leaving 12 bases between. The DNA of the CDR3 is TGTGCCAGCTCACCACCGGGGGGTACCCACTCTGGAAACACCATATATTTT. Residues: CASSPPGGTHSGNTIYF.

This clone appeared a single time. The rearrangement uses TRBV6-5 and TRBJ2-7, with a tentative D call TRBD1 (5 bases). The CDR3 sequence is 11 residues long. Between the trimmed V and J ends, which lost 4 bases and 10 bases, there was a span of 11 bases. CDR1 and CDR2 from the germline V gene are MNHEY and SVGAGI. As DNA, the CDR3 is TGTGCCAGCAGTTCTGCAGGGTACCAGTACTTC. This gives the protein CASSSAGYQYF.

The chain employs TRBV30 and TRBJ1-1; D is undetermined. V was shortened by 3 bases and J by 3 bases, with 11 bases between the two germline ends. This CDR3 is built from 13 residues. CDR1 and CDR2 (germline): GTSNPN, SVGIG (reference sequence). The CDR3 spells CAWSAGLYTEAFF. The CDR3 DNA reads as TGTGCCTGGAGCGCCGGACTTTACACTGAAGCTTTCTTT.

This clone was observed a handful of times. The CDR3 protein is CASSYIAGSYEQYF. The CDR3 DNA follows: TGTGCCAGCAGTTACATAGCGGGGTCCTACGAGCAGTACTTC. The rearrangement joins TRBV6-2 or TRBV6-3 to TRBJ2-7, with 8 nucleotides matching TRBD2. The CDR3 runs 14 residues. J lost 1 base, V lost 2 bases, and 1 base had no gene match. Germline V gene lookup returns CDR1 MNHEY and CDR2 SVGEGT.

The V gene is TRBV6-2 or TRBV6-3, the J gene TRBJ2-1; D tentatively fits TRBD1 or TRBD2 (5 bases each). The V end was cut by 3 bases, the J end by 11 bases, with 8 bases between. This CDR3 has 11 amino acids. Germline values: CDR1 MNHEY, CDR2 SVGEGT. The DNA of the CDR3 is TGTGCCAGCAGTTATGGGGACCAGCAGTTCTTC. Its translation: CASSYGDQQFF.

The chain has TRBV7-9 and TRBJ2-2; D call uncertain. V gave up 5 bases and J gave up 8 bases, with 6 bases separating them. The CDR3 extends over 11 amino acids. Looked up from germline, CDR1 is SEHNR and CDR2 is FQNEAQ (reference sequence). The CDR3 nucleotides are TGTGCCAGCAGCGACGATGGGGAGCTGTTTTTT. It encodes CASSDDGELFF.

The V call is TRBV27, the J call TRBJ2-7; D remains ambiguous. The CDR3 totals 15 residues. V lost 3 bases to trimming and J lost 2 bases, with 14 bases between them. The germline V gene encodes CDR1 MNHEY and CDR2 SMNVEV (reference sequence). CDR3 loop: CASSFRPRGAYEQYF. CDR3 nucleotide sequence: TGTGCCAGCAGTTTCCGGCCACGAGGAGCCTACGAGCAGTACTTC.

The J gene is TRBJ1-2, the V gene TRBV4-1; 8 bases are a match to TRBD1. CDR1 and CDR2 (germline): MGHRA, YSYEKL. The J segment lost 2 bases and the V segment lost 6 bases, leaving 5 bases of the junction unmatched. The length of the CDR3 is 14 residues. DNA for the CDR3: TGCGCCAGCAGTCCCAGGACAGGGAACTATGGCTACACCTTC. Translating it yields CASSPRTGNYGYTF.

The genes are TRBV24-1 and TRBJ2-7; 11 bases fit TRBD1. V lost 3 bases to trimming and J lost 1 base; unmatched junction nucleotides: 4. Germline CDR1 is KGHDR and CDR2 is SFDVKD. The CDR3 is made up of 16 amino acids. The chain's CDR3 is CATSDTGTGGSYEQYF. CDR3 nucleotides: TGTGCCACCAGTGATACCGGGACAGGGGGATCCTACGAGCAGTACTTC.

The rearrangement links TRBV19 to TRBJ1-5; D is unclear. CDR1 and CDR2 from the germline V gene are LNHDA and SQIVND (reference sequence). V was cut by 7 bases and J by 3 bases, with 7 bases left in between. CDR3 length: 12 amino acids. Here the CDR3 DNA reads TGTGCCAGTAAATGGACCAATCAGCCCCAGCATTTT. Translation: CASKWTNQPQHF.

This rearrangement joins TRBV5-1 to TRBJ2-1; 11 bases align to TRBD2. The CDR3 is 15 amino acids. The V gene's germline CDR1 is SGHRS and CDR2 YFSETQ. Germline trimming cut 4 bases from V and 2 bases from J; bases unmatched to any gene: 2. This chain's CDR3 is CASSVTSGAYNEQFF. The DNA of the CDR3 is TGCGCCAGCAGCGTGACTAGCGGGGCCTACAATGAGCAGTTCTTC.

CDR3 bases: TGTGCCAGCAGTACGAGGGCAGACAGCTCCTACGAGCAGTACTTC. It translates to CASSTRADSSYEQYF. V is TRBV28 and J is TRBJ2-7, with D perhaps being TRBD1 or TRBD2 (5 bases each). CDR1 is MDHEN and CDR2 is SYDVKM in the germline V gene. CDR3 size: 15 residues. Trimming shortened V by 5 bases and J by 0 bases, and 14 bases separated the two germline ends.

The V call is TRBV27, the J call TRBJ1-1; D is perhaps TRBD1 (6 bases). The V and J ends lost 5 bases and 1 base respectively, with 11 bases between them. The germline gives CDR1 MNHEY, CDR2 SMNVEV (reference sequence). The CDR3 is 14 residues long. The CDR3 DNA is TGTGCCAGCAGTCCAGCGGGACAGAACACTGAAGCTTTCTTT. Its translation is CASSPAGQNTEAFF.

CDR3: CASSEEGPNEKLFF. CDR3 DNA sequence: TGTGCCAGCAGTGAGGAGGGGCCAAATGAAAAACTGTTTTTT. The J gene is TRBJ1-4, the V gene TRBV25-1, with D possibly matching TRBD1 (5 bases). Trimming took off 3 bases at V and 5 bases at J, with 10 bases between the two ends. CDR3 size: 14 residues. Germline loops: CDR1 MGHDK, CDR2 SYGVNS.

This chain joins TRBV3-1 (or the pseudogene TRBV3-2) and TRBJ1-1; 8 bases line up with TRBD1. This CDR3 is 11 amino acids long. The trim removed 6 bases at V and 8 bases at J, leaving 2 bases unmatched. The germline gives CDR1 LGHDT, CDR2 YNNKEL (reference sequence). For the CDR3, the DNA is TGTGCCAGCAGGGGGACAGGCGAAGCTTTCTTT. Residues: CASRGTGEAFF.

This rearrangement joins TRBV5-4 to TRBJ1-2; D is ambiguous. The CDR3 runs to 16 residues. The germline V and J ends were trimmed by 0 bases and 4 bases, with 16 bases remaining between them. Per germline, CDR1 SGHNT and CDR2 YYREEE (reference sequence). This CDR3 reads CASSLVSDWESYGYTF. For the CDR3, the DNA is TGTGCCAGCAGCTTGGTAAGCGATTGGGAGAGCTATGGCTACACCTTC. Based on the CDR3 plus reference TRBV5-4 and TRBJ1-2, the full variable domain is ETGVTQSPTHLIKTRGQQVTLRCSSQSGHNTVSWYQQALGQGPQFIFQYYREEENGRGNFPPRFSGLQFPNYSSELNVNALELDDSALYLCASSLVSDWESYGYTFGSGTRLTVV.

The chain employs TRBV4-3 and TRBJ1-5; D gene unclear. Deletions cut 0 bases from V and 6 bases from J, with 6 bases between. The germline gives CDR1 LGHNA, CDR2 YSLEER. The CDR3 spans 13 residues. As DNA, the CDR3 is TGCGCCAGCAGCCAAGATGAGGCTCAGCCCCAGCATTTT. Protein: CASSQDEAQPQHF.